The 29 T cell receptor beta chains listed next were all sequenced from one sample in a study of regulatory T cells in long-lasting Graves disease. Library construction for TCR beta used iRepertoire HTBI primers and Arm-PCR of CDR3 regions. One entry per CDR3 protein results from TCRdb running MiXCR on the multiplex PCR reads. This table has roughly 430,000 distinct CDR3 sequences, approximately 22% appearing once. The time point: persistent/refractory GD, antithyroid drugs over 5 years with positive TRAb. RNA extracted from PBMCs served as the sequencing template. Specimen: peripheral blood mononuclear cells (PBMCs), collected when the disease was refractory, from a patient treated with antithyroid drugs. All receptors derive from a female donor with Graves disease.

The V call is TRBV20-1, the J call TRBJ2-5, with TRBD2 matching 12 bases. The CDR3 contains 16 residues. V was clipped by 5 bases and J by 2 bases; unmatched bases: 9. Germline loops: CDR1 DFQATT, CDR2 SNEGSKA (reference sequence). The CDR3 nucleotides read TGCAGTGCTTTCGCCCGGACTAGCGGGACACAAGAGACCCAGTACTTC. Translated: CSAFARTSGTQETQYF.

This clonotype was observed a handful of times. J is TRBJ1-2 and V is TRBV28; tentative D call: TRBD1 (5 bases). V was clipped by 3 bases and J by 6 bases, with 11 bases between them. CDR3 length: 13 residues. Germline V CDR1 and CDR2: MDHEN, SYDVKM. This CDR3 reads CASSFAGYHGYTF. CDR3 nucleotide sequence: TGTGCCAGCAGTTTTGCAGGGTACCATGGCTACACCTTC.

This clonotype was detected ten times or more. The chain carries TRBV5-6 and TRBJ1-1, with a possible D match to TRBD1 (6 bases). Deletions cut 5 bases from V and 4 bases from J, with 15 bases between. The germline CDR1 and CDR2 sequences are SGHDT and YYEEEE. This CDR3 region has 14 residues. The CDR3: CASSPPTGSTEAFF. As DNA, the CDR3 is TGTGCCAGCAGTCCCCCCACAGGGAGCACTGAAGCTTTCTTT.

This clonotype was seen many times. V is TRBV12-3 or TRBV12-4 and J is TRBJ1-2; no definite D call. Trimming took 5 bases from V and 0 from J, leaving 4 bases between them. This CDR3 has 12 residues. For the CDR3, the DNA is TGTGCCAGCAGTGGCTCTAACTATGGCTACACCTTC. Protein product: CASSGSNYGYTF.

V usage is TRBV3-1 and J usage is TRBJ1-6; D possibly corresponds to TRBD1 (6 bases). The CDR3 has 15 amino acids. Germline-derived CDR1 and CDR2 are LGHDT and YNNKEL (reference sequence). Trimming removed 1 base at V and 6 bases at J, with 10 bases between. CDR3 nucleotide sequence: TGTGCCAGCAGCCAAGCGACAGGAATTAATTCACCCCTCCACTTT. Protein: CASSQATGINSPLHF.

The rearrangement joins TRBV3-1 to TRBJ1-5; tentatively, D is TRBD1 (6 bases). The V gene lost 4 bases and the J gene lost 2 bases, with 18 bases spanning the gap. The length of the CDR3 is 17 residues. Germline values: CDR1 LGHDT, CDR2 YNNKEL (reference sequence). CDR3 protein: CASSPSASRGGNQPQHF. The DNA of the CDR3 is TGTGCCAGCAGCCCCAGCGCTTCCAGGGGAGGCAATCAGCCCCAGCATTTT. The entire variable domain, with the rest obtained from reference TRBV3-1 and TRBJ1-5, is as follows: DTAVSQTPKYLVTQMGNDKSIKCEQNLGHDTMYWYKQDSKKFLKIMFSYNNKELIINETVPNRFSPKSPDKAHLNLHINSLELGDSAVYFCASSPSASRGGNQPQHFGDGTRLSIL.

The gene calls are TRBV7-9 and TRBJ2-2, with 11 bases fitting TRBD2. CDR3 length: 16 residues. Germline V gene data show CDR1 as SEHNR and CDR2 as FQNEAQ (reference sequence). V trimming: 3 bases; J trimming: 5 bases; junction bases outside the gene matches: 5. CDR3 loop: CASSFSSGRLTGELFF. The DNA of the CDR3 is TGTGCCAGCAGCTTCTCTAGCGGGAGGCTTACCGGGGAGCTGTTTTTT.

This clonotype was counted at least ten times. V gene TRBV2 combines with J gene TRBJ1-6, with 8 bases fitting TRBD1. V gave up 0 bases and J gave up 7 bases; unmatched junction bases: 2. The CDR3 is 15 residues long. Germline lookup yields CDR1 SNHLY and CDR2 FYNNEI. CDR3 region: CASSEARTGNSPLHF. CDR3 DNA: TGTGCCAGCAGTGAAGCGCGGACAGGGAATTCACCCCTCCACTTT.

The sample holds a few counts of this clonotype. The J gene is TRBJ1-1, the V gene TRBV7-2; D is perhaps TRBD1 (6 bases). The V end lost 2 bases, the J end lost 2 bases, and 12 bases lay between the germline ends. There are 15 residues in the CDR3. Germline CDR1 is SGHTA and CDR2 is FQGNSA. CDR3: CASSLLGGGNTEAFF. DNA for the CDR3: TGTGCCAGCAGCTTATTAGGGGGTGGAAACACTGAAGCTTTCTTT.

This clonotype has more than one count but fewer than ten. This chain links TRBV6-1 with TRBJ1-1; D not resolved. The CDR3 length is 12 residues. Germline V lookup: CDR1 MNHNS, CDR2 SASEGT. Trimming cost V 9 bases and J 5 bases, with 13 bases left between them. CDR3 sequence (DNA): TGTGCCAGTGCCCCGGGGAGGACTGAAGCTTTCTTT. It yields the protein CASAPGRTEAFF.

This clonotype was counted ten times or more. The chain employs TRBV2 and TRBJ1-1, with TRBD1 as a possible D gene (5 bases). Trimming pared 3 bases from V and 2 bases from J, leaving 19 bases between. CDR3 length: 17 amino acids. CDR1 and CDR2 (germline): SNHLY, FYNNEI. CDR3 loop: CASSEKWGWEGNTEAFF. CDR3 in DNA: TGTGCCAGCAGTGAGAAGTGGGGGTGGGAGGGAAACACTGAAGCTTTCTTT.

This clonotype has at least ten counts. This chain uses TRBV2 with TRBJ1-4; TRBD1 is a possible D gene (6 bases). V was pared by 1 base and J by 4 bases, with 10 bases between. This CDR3 comprises 15 residues. Per the germline V gene, CDR1 is SNHLY and CDR2 is FYNNEI. CDR3 sequence: CASSEEQGFNEKLFF. The CDR3 DNA is TGTGCCAGCAGTGAAGAACAGGGATTTAATGAAAAACTGTTTTTT.

This clonotype was detected ten times or more. V usage is TRBV6-1 and J usage is TRBJ2-7; D is unresolved. This CDR3 has 13 amino acids. CDR1 and CDR2 (germline): MNHNS, SASEGT. Trimming took 1 base from V and 0 from J, leaving 4 bases between them. This CDR3 is CASSEESSYEQYF. CDR3 bases: TGTGCCAGCAGTGAAGAGAGCTCCTACGAGCAGTACTTC.

A few counts support this clonotype. The chain recombines TRBV20-1 with TRBJ2-7; 11 bases fit TRBD2. Germline V gene data show CDR1 as DFQATT and CDR2 as SNEGSKA (reference sequence). Trimming removed 0 bases from V and 4 bases from J; junction bases left unmatched: 5. The CDR3 is made up of 15 amino acids. DNA of the CDR3: TGCAGTGCTAGAGATAGGGGGACTAGCGGTTACGAGCAGTACTTC. Encoded protein: CSARDRGTSGYEQYF.

This clonotype has ten or more counts. V gene TRBV10-3 combines with J gene TRBJ1-1; D is undetermined. V lost 0 bases to trimming and J lost 1 base, with 3 bases between them. Germline-derived CDR1 and CDR2 are ENHRY and SYGVKD. The length of the CDR3 is 13 residues. The CDR3 DNA reads TGTGCCATCAGTGAGTCGACGAACACTGAAGCTTTCTTT. Amino acid sequence: CAISESTNTEAFF.

Ten or more counts support this clonotype. The rearrangement joins TRBV3-1 to TRBJ1-1; D remains unclear. The V end lost 4 bases, the J end lost 3 bases, and 15 bases lay between the germline ends. Per germline, CDR1 LGHDT and CDR2 YNNKEL (reference sequence). CDR3 size: 15 residues. In DNA, the CDR3 is TGTGCCAGCAGCCCCTACCCCGTTGGGGACACTGAAGCTTTCTTT. Protein sequence: CASSPYPVGDTEAFF. Full variable domain (outside the CDR3, taken from reference TRBV3-1 and TRBJ1-1): DTAVSQTPKYLVTQMGNDKSIKCEQNLGHDTMYWYKQDSKKFLKIMFSYNNKELIINETVPNRFSPKSPDKAHLNLHINSLELGDSAVYFCASSPYPVGDTEAFFGQGTRLTVV.

Ten or more counts support this clonotype. This chain uses TRBV27 with TRBJ1-1, with TRBD1 matching over 9 bases. With 6 bases clipped from V and 0 bases from J, the junction kept 5 bases outside the gene matches. This CDR3 is 15 amino acids long. CDR1 and CDR2 from the germline V gene are MNHEY and SMNVEV (reference sequence). The CDR3 sequence is CASRGQGNMNTEAFF. The CDR3 DNA is TGTGCCAGCAGGGGACAGGGAAACATGAACACTGAAGCTTTCTTT.

This clonotype was seen ten or more times. The rearrangement links TRBV5-1 to TRBJ1-1; TRBD1 matches 11 bases. This CDR3 region has 15 residues. Germline V gives CDR1 SGHRS, CDR2 YFSETQ. The J segment lost 5 bases and the V segment lost 0 bases, leaving 3 bases of the junction unmatched. CDR3 protein: CASSLGGTGGTEAFF. CDR3 nucleotides: TGCGCCAGCAGCTTGGGAGGGACAGGGGGGACTGAAGCTTTCTTT.

This clonotype has a handful of counts. The genes are TRBV19 and TRBJ1-1, with TRBD1 matching over 12 bases. CDR1 is LNHDA, CDR2 SQIVND, per germline (reference sequence). CDR3 size: 14 residues. V gave up 10 bases and J gave up 1 base; unmatched junction bases: 4. The CDR3 spells CATGQGAGNTEAFF. The CDR3 nucleotides are TGTGCCACGGGACAGGGGGCCGGGAACACTGAAGCTTTCTTT.

On this clonotype: At one boundary the junction diverges from the germline segment, which might be a read error. This chain links TRBV27 with TRBJ1-1; the match to TRBD1 covers 7 bases. In germline, CDR1 is MNHEY, CDR2 SMNVEV (reference sequence). The CDR3 spans 15 residues. The CDR3 region has the DNA TGTGCCAGCAGTCCCCGACAGGGCTGGAACTCTGAAGCTTTCTTT. As protein: CASSPRQGWNSEAFF.

The table lists this clonotype with many counts. This chain uses TRBV12-3 or TRBV12-4 with TRBJ1-2; the match to TRBD1 covers 10 bases. The CDR3 loop spans 15 amino acids. Germline trimming cut 6 bases from V and 8 bases from J; bases unmatched to any gene: 12. This CDR3 reads CASSFGGQGIGGYTF. The CDR3 nucleotides read TGTGCCAGCAGCTTCGGGGGACAGGGGATTGGGGGCTACACCTTC.

This chain joins TRBV6-1 and TRBJ2-2; a weak D match, TRBD2 (5 bases). Trimming left V 8 bases short and J 7 bases short, with 23 bases between. The CDR3 length is 16 residues. The germline V gene has CDR1 MNHNS and CDR2 SASEGT. CDR3 protein: CASGPLRTERGGELFF. The CDR3 DNA follows: TGTGCCAGCGGCCCCTTGAGGACTGAACGCGGCGGGGAGCTGTTTTTT.

Only a few counts were recorded for this clonotype. V gene TRBV30 combines with J gene TRBJ1-6; D is ambiguous. The CDR3 has 10 amino acids. Per the germline V gene, CDR1 is GTSNPN and CDR2 is SVGIG (reference sequence). V was shortened by 5 bases and J by 14 bases, with 10 bases between the two germline ends. The CDR3 region has the DNA TGTGCCTGGGGGATAGAGGCCCTCCACTTT. Translated: CAWGIEALHF.

The table lists this clonotype with many counts. The chain combines TRBV7-8 with TRBJ1-5; D may be TRBD1 (5 bases). The CDR3 length is 15 residues. The germline gives CDR1 SGHVS, CDR2 FQNEAQ. V was clipped by 2 bases and J by 5 bases, with 13 bases between them. CDR3 in amino acids: CASSLRDLRDQPQHF. In DNA, the CDR3 is TGTGCCAGCAGCTTAAGGGACCTCAGGGATCAGCCCCAGCATTTT.

The CDR3 DNA sequence: TGTGCCAGCTCACCACGCAATCCCACAGATACGCAGTATTTT. This encodes CASSPRNPTDTQYF. V and J are TRBV18 and TRBJ2-3; D is unresolved. The CDR3 runs 14 residues. Trimming removed 1 base at V and 2 bases at J, with 7 bases between. Germline values: CDR1 KGHSH, CDR2 LQKENI.

The table lists this clonotype with many counts. The chain links TRBV28 to TRBJ2-2; D call uncertain. Germline V lookup: CDR1 MDHEN, CDR2 SYDVKM. V gave up 5 bases and J gave up 8 bases, with 9 bases separating them. The CDR3 totals 12 residues. This CDR3 reads CASSGSMGELFF. The CDR3 nucleotides read TGTGCCAGCAGTGGATCGATGGGGGAGCTGTTTTTT.

This clonotype was counted at least ten times. The chain couples TRBV28 to TRBJ1-1; TRBD1 is a possible D gene (5 bases). The CDR3 consists of 15 residues. Per germline, CDR1 MDHEN and CDR2 SYDVKM. V gave up 6 bases and J gave up 4 bases, with 18 bases separating them. This chain's CDR3 is CASSPPDRGGTEAFF. In DNA form, the CDR3 reads TGTGCCAGCAGCCCCCCCGATCGCGGGGGCACTGAAGCTTTCTTT.

This clonotype has ten or more counts. This rearrangement joins TRBV30 to TRBJ2-5; D remains ambiguous. The germline V gene has CDR1 GTSNPN and CDR2 SVGIG (reference sequence). Trimming pared 3 bases from V and 4 bases from J, leaving 15 bases between. This CDR3 is built from 14 residues. The CDR3 loop is CAWRALSEGETQYF. The CDR3 nucleotides read TGTGCCTGGAGGGCCCTTTCCGAAGGAGAGACCCAGTACTTC.

The chain couples TRBV6-2 or TRBV6-3 to TRBJ2-3; 9 positions agree with TRBD1. Germline loops: CDR1 MNHEY, CDR2 SVGEGT. The CDR3 is 14 residues long. Trimming cost V 7 bases and J 4 bases; bases outside gene matches: 6. This CDR3 reads CASTRQGGADTQYF. In nucleotides, the CDR3 is TGTGCCAGCACCAGACAGGGGGGCGCAGATACGCAGTATTTT.